The rows below give T cell receptor beta chains drawn from one sample of a study of blood T cell dynamics during melanoma immunotherapy. TCRdb keeps only in-frame clones here, not all; method: immunoSEQ multiplex PCR. The data contain more than 14,000 clones, about 83% of them singletons. The sequencing used blood, collected from a patient treated with checkpoint blockade. These receptors were taken from a human donor with melanoma. CDR3s include the opening cysteine and the closing phenylalanine or tryptophan. The order of the fields is CDR3 DNA, CDR3 protein, D gene, V gene, J gene, clone size. The D gene is left open where the match is weak. Clone size, where shown, is once, few, many, or a class for clones that have expanded.

DNA: TGTGCCAGTAGTACCGGGGACAGGGTAATTGGTGGCTACACCTTC
CDR3: CASSTGDRVIGGYTF
D: TRBD1
V: TRBV19
J: TRBJ1-2
size: NA

DNA: TGTGCCAGCAGCAGTAGCGCGTTAAGGGCAGATACGCAGTATTTT
CDR3: CASSSSALRADTQYF
D: NA
V: TRBV7-3
J: TRBJ2-3
size: NA

DNA: TGTGCCAGCAGCCCTTTAATGGGGACACCACGTAGGGACAGTTATGGCTACACCTTC
CDR3: CASSPLMGTPRRDSYGYTF
D: TRBD1
V: TRBV27
J: TRBJ1-2
size: once

DNA: TGTGCCAGCAGTGTAACAGGTCCCCCCTACGAGCAGTACTTC
CDR3: CASSVTGPPYEQYF
D: NA
V: TRBV28
J: TRBJ2-7
size: once

DNA: TGTGCCAGCTCACAACGACTAGCGGGAGCCAATACGCAGTATTTT
CDR3: CASSQRLAGANTQYF
D: NA
V: TRBV21-1
J: TRBJ2-3
size: NA

DNA: TGTGCCAGCAGCGCCACTAGCGGGAGTTACTACGAGCAGTACTTC
CDR3: CASSATSGSYYEQYF
D: TRBD2
V: TRBV7-9
J: TRBJ2-7
size: once

DNA: TGCGCCAGCAGCCCCCCTAGGTTAGCGGGTGGCACAGATACGCAGTATTTT
CDR3: CASSPPRLAGGTDTQYF
D: TRBD2
V: TRBV5-1
J: TRBJ2-3
size: NA

DNA: TGCGCCAGCAGCTTGGGACCGGGACAGTCCTACGAGCAGTACTTC
CDR3: CASSLGPGQSYEQYF
D: TRBD1
V: TRBV5-1
J: TRBJ2-7
size: NA

DNA: TGTGCCATCAGTGAGGGGGGAGGCGGGAGGGTCGATGAGCAGTTCTTC
CDR3: CAISEGGGGRVDEQFF
D: TRBD2
V: TRBV10-3
J: TRBJ2-1
size: NA

DNA: TGTGCCAGCAGTTTATTTGGGACAGGCGGGTCGCAAGCTTTCTTT
CDR3: CASSLFGTGGSQAFF
D: TRBD1
V: TRBV28
J: TRBJ1-1
size: NA

DNA: TGTGCCAGCAGCTTATCCCCGACAGGGTTTTTTGAGACCCAGTACTTC
CDR3: CASSLSPTGFFETQYF
D: TRBD1
V: TRBV7-2
J: TRBJ2-5
size: NA

DNA: TGTGCCAGCAGCCTACGGGGACTTTCAAATGAGCAGTTCTTC
CDR3: CASSLRGLSNEQFF
D: NA
V: TRBV27
J: TRBJ2-1
size: NA

DNA: TGTGCCAGCGGACAAAACACTGAAGCTTTCTTT
CDR3: CASGQNTEAFF
D: NA
V: TRBV6-1
J: TRBJ1-1
size: NA

DNA: TGCGCCAGCAGCCAAGAAGAGGAGGGAAGGTACGAGCAGTACTTC
CDR3: CASSQEEEGRYEQYF
D: NA
V: TRBV4-1
J: TRBJ2-7
size: NA

DNA: TGTGCCAGCAGTATCAAGGGGGGGTTGACTGAAGCTTTCTTT
CDR3: CASSIKGGLTEAFF
D: NA
V: TRBV27
J: TRBJ1-1
size: few

DNA: TGTGCCAGCAGTGAGCTAGCGGGAGCCTACGAGCAGTACTTC
CDR3: CASSELAGAYEQYF
D: TRBD2
V: TRBV6-5
J: TRBJ2-7
size: NA

DNA: TGTGCCAGCAGCCCCAGACTAGCGGGAGGGAGGAGGGACAATGAGCAGTTCTTC
CDR3: CASSPRLAGGRRDNEQFF
D: TRBD2
V: TRBV7-6
J: TRBJ2-1
size: NA

DNA: TGTGCCAGCACCCCAGGGGGGATTCAATACGAGCAGTACTTC
CDR3: CASTPGGIQYEQYF
D: NA
V: TRBV28
J: TRBJ2-7
size: NA

DNA: TGTGCCAGCAGTTTATCAGACAGGGGGGAAGCTTTCTTT
CDR3: CASSLSDRGEAFF
D: TRBD1
V: TRBV27
J: TRBJ1-1
size: NA

DNA: TGTGCCAGCAGCCATCCAAGACAGGGAGGGGTCAACTATGGCTACACCTTC
CDR3: CASSHPRQGGVNYGYTF
D: TRBD1
V: TRBV7-9
J: TRBJ1-2
size: once

DNA: TGTGCCAGCAGCTCGCTTCAGGGGGCGAAAACTGAAGCTTTCTTT
CDR3: CASSSLQGAKTEAFF
D: TRBD1
V: TRBV7-9
J: TRBJ1-1
size: NA

DNA: TGTGCCAGCAGCACAGGGGGCACTTCATATCAGCCCCAGCATTTT
CDR3: CASSTGGTSYQPQHF
D: TRBD1
V: TRBV28
J: TRBJ1-5
size: NA

DNA: TGTGCCAGCAGTTTATGGGGGACAGCTAATCAGCCCCAGCATTTT
CDR3: CASSLWGTANQPQHF
D: TRBD1
V: TRBV27
J: TRBJ1-5
size: NA

DNA: TGTGCCAGCAGCCCATCCCCGGGACTCTACACAGATACGCAGTATTTT
CDR3: CASSPSPGLYTDTQYF
D: NA
V: TRBV7-8
J: TRBJ2-3
size: NA

DNA: TGTGCCATCAGTGAGTTTAGTGGCGAGCAGTACTTC
CDR3: CAISEFSGEQYF
D: NA
V: TRBV10-3
J: TRBJ2-7
size: once

DNA: TGCAGCGTTGCTGTCTGGGTAGGCCAAAGTGTGACCCAGTACTTC
CDR3: CSVAVWVGQSVTQYF
D: NA
V: TRBV29-1
J: TRBJ2-5
size: NA

DNA: TGTGCCACCAGTATTGGGCAGGGAGGAATCAATGAGCAGTTCTTC
CDR3: CATSIGQGGINEQFF
D: NA
V: TRBV6-5
J: TRBJ2-1
size: NA

DNA: TGTGCCAGCAGCGCCGGACAGGGGAGCCGCGAGCAGTACTTC
CDR3: CASSAGQGSREQYF
D: TRBD1
V: TRBV9
J: TRBJ2-7
size: NA

DNA: TGTGCCAGCAGCCTGCTGGGGGAACCTGAGCAGTTCTTC
CDR3: CASSLLGEPEQFF
D: NA
V: TRBV9
J: TRBJ2-1
size: NA

DNA: TGCGCCAGCAGCTTGGAGACTCGGGCGTACAATGAGCAGTTCTTC
CDR3: CASSLETRAYNEQFF
D: NA
V: TRBV5-1
J: TRBJ2-1
size: NA

DNA: TGCGCCAGCAGTGAGACCCGGGGCGAGCAGTACTTC
CDR3: CASSETRGEQYF
D: NA
V: TRBV10-2
J: TRBJ2-7
size: NA

DNA: TGTGCCAGCAGCGAAGGGAGGTATCGGGTCAAAGAGACCCAGTACTTC
CDR3: CASSEGRYRVKETQYF
D: NA
V: TRBV7-2
J: TRBJ2-5
size: once

DNA: TGCAGCGGGAGCGGGAGGGCCTACAATGAGCAGTTCTTC
CDR3: CSGSGRAYNEQFF
D: TRBD2
V: TRBV29-1
J: TRBJ2-1
size: NA

DNA: TGTGCCAGCAGCTTAGTCGGGGCACAGGGGGCACAAGATACGCAGTATTTT
CDR3: CASSLVGAQGAQDTQYF
D: TRBD1
V: TRBV7-8
J: TRBJ2-3
size: once

DNA: TGTGCCAGCAGCTTAACCTTGGAGCAGGGCACGGGAGACTACGAGCAGTACTTC
CDR3: CASSLTLEQGTGDYEQYF
D: NA
V: TRBV13
J: TRBJ2-7
size: NA

DNA: TGTGCCAGCAGCCAAAGCGGGAGGCAGGAGACCCAGTACTTC
CDR3: CASSQSGRQETQYF
D: TRBD2
V: TRBV7-2
J: TRBJ2-5
size: NA

DNA: TGTGCCAGCAGTTACTCCCCACGCTCGCAAGAGACCCAGTACTTC
CDR3: CASSYSPRSQETQYF
D: NA
V: TRBV6-5
J: TRBJ2-5
size: NA

DNA: TGTGCCAGCCGGGGAGGGGGGTACTATGGCTACACCTTC
CDR3: CASRGGGYYGYTF
D: NA
V: TRBV27
J: TRBJ1-2
size: NA

DNA: TGTGCCAGCAGCTTGGAGGCCCGCTCCTACAATGAGCAGTTCTTC
CDR3: CASSLEARSYNEQFF
D: NA
V: TRBV5-6
J: TRBJ2-1
size: NA

DNA: TGCGCCAGCAGCTCTAGCACAGATACGCAGTATTTT
CDR3: CASSSSTDTQYF
D: NA
V: TRBV10-2
J: TRBJ2-3
size: NA

DNA: TGTGCCAGTAGTAGAGAGACCGCGAACACCGGGGAGCTGTTTTTT
CDR3: CASSRETANTGELFF
D: NA
V: TRBV19
J: TRBJ2-2
size: NA

DNA: TGTGCCAGCAGCCAAGATATGACGGCCCTAGGTACCCATGAGCAGTTCTTC
CDR3: CASSQDMTALGTHEQFF
D: NA
V: TRBV14
J: TRBJ2-1
size: NA

DNA: TGTGCCAGCTCACCAGCGGGGAATACCGGGGAGCTGTTTTTT
CDR3: CASSPAGNTGELFF
D: NA
V: TRBV18
J: TRBJ2-2
size: NA

DNA: TGTGCCAGCAGCTTAGGGGGGGAGAGAGAGACCCAGTACTTC
CDR3: CASSLGGERETQYF
D: NA
V: TRBV7-2
J: TRBJ2-5
size: NA

DNA: TGTGCCAGCAGCTTATGGGGTCAAGGGCAGTCGACCTACAATGAGCAGTTCTTC
CDR3: CASSLWGQGQSTYNEQFF
D: NA
V: TRBV7-3
J: TRBJ2-1
size: NA